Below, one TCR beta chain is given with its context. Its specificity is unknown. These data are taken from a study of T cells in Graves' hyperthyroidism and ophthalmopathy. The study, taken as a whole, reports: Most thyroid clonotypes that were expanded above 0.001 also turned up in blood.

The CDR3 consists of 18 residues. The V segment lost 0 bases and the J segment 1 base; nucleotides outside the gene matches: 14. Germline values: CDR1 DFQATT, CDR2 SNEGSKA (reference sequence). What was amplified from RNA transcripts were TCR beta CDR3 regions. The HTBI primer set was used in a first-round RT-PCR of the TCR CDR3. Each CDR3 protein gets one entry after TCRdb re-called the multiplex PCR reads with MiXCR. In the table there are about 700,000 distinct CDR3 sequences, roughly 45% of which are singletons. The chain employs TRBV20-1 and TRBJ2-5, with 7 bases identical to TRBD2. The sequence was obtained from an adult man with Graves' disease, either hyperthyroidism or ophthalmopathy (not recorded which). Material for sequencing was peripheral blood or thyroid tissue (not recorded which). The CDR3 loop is CSARDVAGGGMVQETQYF. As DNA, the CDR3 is TGCAGTGCTAGAGATGTAGCGGGCGGTGGGATGGTCCAAGAGACCCAGTACTTC.